The 19 T cell receptor beta chains below were found in one sample sequenced in a study of CD8+ T cells in alopecia areata. Reverse transcribed after extraction, RNA yielded cDNA as the sequencing template. TCRdb's table, derived via immunoSEQ multiplex PCR, lists solely in-frame clones and lacks some. The data hold about 200,000 clones, with about two fifths observed a single time. The treatment was: oral pan-JAK inhibitor, 5-10 mg twice daily. Sequencing was performed on CD4+ T cells sorted from blood, taken between weeks 30 and 35, from a patient treated with tofacitinib. The source is a human donor with alopecia areata.

The rearrangement uses TRBV7-3 and TRBJ2-1; 9 bases match TRBD2. This CDR3 is 15 amino acids long. Germline loops: CDR1 SGHTA, CDR2 FQGTGA. Losses at the gene ends were 5 bases for V and 3 bases for J; bases not matched to a gene: 5. This chain's CDR3 is CASSPVSGSYNEQFF. CDR3 coding DNA: TGTGCCAGCAGCCCCGTTAGCGGGAGCTACAATGAGCAGTTCTTC.

This clone was seen more than once but under ten times. The CDR3 spells CSTFTRDTDNYGYTF. CDR3 in DNA: TGCAGCACCTTTACCCGGGACACGGATAACTATGGCTACACCTTC. This rearrangement joins TRBV29-1 to TRBJ1-2, with D possibly being TRBD1 (6 bases). CDR3 length equals 15 residues. Germline V gene data show CDR1 as SQVTM and CDR2 as ANQGSEA. V dropped 8 bases and J dropped 1 base, with 20 bases sitting between them.

The chain carries TRBV30 and TRBJ2-1, with D possibly matching TRBD2 (7 bases). The CDR3 is 15 residues long. Germline lookup yields CDR1 GTSNPN and CDR2 SVGIG (reference sequence). Trimming cost V 3 bases and J 2 bases, with 14 bases left between them. CDR3 protein: CAWSSGGLTYNEQFF. In DNA, the CDR3 is TGTGCCTGGAGCTCCGGGGGGCTTACCTACAATGAGCAGTTCTTC.

The genes are TRBV15 and TRBJ1-5; D unclear. V was clipped by 1 base and J by 7 bases, with 5 bases between them. The germline V gene encodes CDR1 LNHNV and CDR2 YYDKDF (reference sequence). The CDR3 consists of 12 residues. In DNA form, the CDR3 reads TGTGCCACCAGCAGAGGTCAGCAGCCCCAGCATTTT. It encodes CATSRGQQPQHF. Drawing the rest from reference TRBV15 and TRBJ1-5, the complete variable domain is DAMVIQNPRYQVTQFGKPVTLSCSQTLNHNVMYWYQQKSSQAPKLLFHYYDKDFNNEADTPDNFQSRRPNTSFCFLDIRSPGLGDTAMYLCATSRGQQPQHFGDGTRLSIL.

This clone showed up just a few times. The chain has TRBV5-1 and TRBJ2-3; D may be TRBD1 (5 bases). This CDR3 contains 14 residues. Trimming cost V 0 bases and J 6 bases, with 11 bases left between them. Germline-derived CDR1 and CDR2 are SGHRS and YFSETQ. CDR3 bases: TGCGCCAGCAGCTTGGCAGGGCGCGAGGATACGCAGTATTTT. Translated, it gives CASSLAGREDTQYF. The variable domain in full, with the rest retrieved from reference TRBV5-1 and TRBJ2-3, is KAGVTQTPRYLIKTRGQQVTLSCSPISGHRSVSWYQQTPGQGLQFLFEYFSETQRNKGNFPGRFSGRQFSNSRSEMNVSTLELGDSALYLCASSLAGREDTQYFGPGTRLTVL.

This clone was detected only a few times. The chain recombines TRBV7-9 with TRBJ1-6; weak D call: TRBD1 (6 bases). The CDR3 is made up of 14 amino acids. Germline V gene lookup returns CDR1 SEHNR and CDR2 FQNEAQ (reference sequence). The ends were cut back, 2 bases at V and 10 bases at J, with 12 bases in the middle. CDR3 region: CASSLYAGESPLHF. CDR3 DNA sequence: TGTGCCAGCAGCTTATATGCAGGGGAATCACCCCTCCACTTT. Using reference TRBV7-9 and TRBJ1-6 for the parts outside the CDR3, the full variable domain is DTGVSQNPRHKITKRGQNVTFRCDPISEHNRLYWYRQTLGQGPEFLTYFQNEAQLEKSRLLSDRFSAERPKGSFSTLEIQRTEQGDSAMYLCASSLYAGESPLHFGNGTRLTVT.

The chain's CDR3 is CASSPGVLLFF. CDR3 in DNA: TGCGCCAGCAGCCCCGGCGTTCTGCTGTTTTTT. The chain combines TRBV5-1 with TRBJ2-2, with unresolved D. The CDR3 loop spans 11 amino acids. Germline V gene data show CDR1 as SGHRS and CDR2 as YFSETQ. Trimming left V 4 bases short and J 13 bases short, with 11 bases between.

The J gene is TRBJ1-2, the V gene TRBV29-1; no clear D. Trimming cost V 1 base and J 6 bases, with 6 bases left between them. CDR1 and CDR2 from the germline V gene are SQVTM and ANQGSEA. The CDR3 is 11 amino acids. CDR3 sequence (DNA): TGCAGCGTTGAAGGGTTGAATGGCTACACCTTC. Amino acids: CSVEGLNGYTF.

The chain links TRBV7-2 to TRBJ2-4; 7 bases fit TRBD1. The CDR3 has 14 amino acids. Per germline, CDR1 SGHTA and CDR2 FQGNSA. V shed 5 bases and J 10 bases; nucleotides not matched to a gene: 11. CDR3 nucleotide sequence: TGTGCCAGCAGCCCCAGCAGGACAGGAAGGATTCAGTACTTC. Protein product: CASSPSRTGRIQYF. The full variable domain, its missing parts supplied by reference TRBV7-2 and TRBJ2-4, is GAGVSQSPSNKVTEKGKDVELRCDPISGHTALYWYRQSLGQGLEFLIYFQGNSAPDKSGLPSDRFSAERTGGSVSTLTIQRTQQEDSAVYLCASSPSRTGRIQYFGAGTRLSVL.

This clone was recorded only once. V gene TRBV5-4 combines with J gene TRBJ2-5; D not certain. The V end lost 4 bases, the J end lost 2 bases, and 9 bases lay between the germline ends. This CDR3 has 13 residues. Germline CDR1 SGHNT, CDR2 YYREEE (reference sequence). CDR3 loop: CASSVRLQETQYF. CDR3 in DNA: TGTGCCAGCAGCGTCCGGCTACAAGAGACCCAGTACTTC.

This clone appeared a few times. The chain joins TRBV6-1 to TRBJ1-1; no clear D gene. The CDR3 covers 10 residues. The V end lost 11 bases, the J end lost 7 bases, and 11 bases lay between the germline ends. The V gene's germline CDR1 is MNHNS and CDR2 SASEGT. The CDR3 DNA sequence: TGTGCCCACAGCGGGTATGAAGCTTTCTTT. Translation: CAHSGYEAFF.

This clone appeared a few times. V is TRBV29-1 and J is TRBJ1-2; D not resolved. Germline CDR1 reads SQVTM; CDR2 reads ANQGSEA. CDR3 length equals 11 residues. V was cut by 0 bases and J by 8 bases, with 7 bases left in between. Written as DNA, the CDR3 is TGCAGCGTTGAAGATCTGGGGGGCTACACCTTC. It is translated as CSVEDLGGYTF.

This sequence joins TRBV6-5 and TRBJ1-2, with D possibly TRBD1 on 5 matching bases. The germline V gene has CDR1 MNHEY and CDR2 SVGAGI. This CDR3 spans 15 amino acids. Between the trimmed V and J ends, which lost 6 bases and 2 bases, there was a span of 16 bases. The CDR3 reads CASSPGPIPNYGYTF. The CDR3 nucleotides read TGTGCCAGCAGCCCGGGACCGATTCCCAACTATGGCTACACCTTC.

The rearrangement uses TRBV5-1 and TRBJ2-2, with D unclear. In germline, CDR1 is SGHRS, CDR2 YFSETQ. The CDR3 spans 15 residues. V was shortened by 1 base and J by 3 bases, with 10 bases between the two germline ends. In nucleotides, the CDR3 is TGCGCCAGCAGCTTGTGGGAAAGTGACACCGGGGAGCTGTTTTTT. Amino acids: CASSLWESDTGELFF.

The chain is built from TRBV5-1 and TRBJ2-2, with no clear D. Germline V gene sequence: CDR1 SGHRS, CDR2 YFSETQ. The length of the CDR3 is 13 residues. The V gene lost 0 bases and the J gene lost 4 bases, with 4 bases spanning the gap. CDR3 nucleotides: TGCGCCAGCAGCTTGGAGACCACCGGGGAGCTGTTTTTT. Encoded protein: CASSLETTGELFF.

This clone was recorded a few times. This sequence joins TRBV6-1 and TRBJ2-3; D ambiguous. Trimming left V 7 bases short and J 10 bases short, with 12 bases between. This CDR3 region has 11 residues. CDR1 and CDR2 from the germline V gene are MNHNS and SASEGT. This CDR3 is CASNKVGAQYF. The CDR3 nucleotides are TGTGCCAGCAATAAGGTTGGGGCGCAGTATTTT.

V and J are TRBV11-2 and TRBJ2-7, with 9 bases that match TRBD2. The CDR3 runs 15 residues. Germline-derived CDR1 and CDR2 are SGHAT and FQNNGV. Trimming cost V 5 bases and J 2 bases; bases outside gene matches: 7. CDR3 amino acids: CASSELTSGPYEQYF. Written as DNA, the CDR3 is TGTGCCAGCAGCGAGCTGACTAGCGGTCCCTACGAGCAGTACTTC.

This clone was recorded at least ten times. V is TRBV10-3 and J is TRBJ2-3; D is possibly TRBD1 (6 bases). CDR1 ENHRY and CDR2 SYGVKD come from the germline V gene. The V end was cut by 10 bases, the J end by 2 bases, with 16 bases between. There are 14 residues in the CDR3. The chain's CDR3 is CATSLQGNTDTQYF. The CDR3 DNA reads as TGTGCCACCTCTTTACAGGGAAACACAGATACGCAGTATTTT.

The gene calls are TRBV5-1 and TRBJ1-1; TRBD1 is a possible D gene (5 bases). Trimming took 0 bases from V and 4 from J, leaving 13 bases between them. In germline, CDR1 is SGHRS, CDR2 YFSETQ. CDR3 length: 15 amino acids. The CDR3 loop is CASSLVGGATTEAFF. The CDR3 DNA is TGCGCCAGCAGCTTGGTTGGAGGGGCTACCACTGAAGCTTTCTTT.